This T cell receptor (beta chain) was identified in a study of blood T cell repertoires in COVID-19. Study as a whole: Acute and convalescent COVID-19 specimens originated in the United States, Italy and Spain. PBMCs, B-cell-depleted T cells, or T cells were the source of the cDNA or gDNA that made up the material.

In the original workflow: How many nucleated cells were present was estimated from reference gene primer amplification. Assay used: immunoSEQ multiplex PCR; TCRdb lists only in-frame clones, some missing. V, J and clone size reflect that table, while D and trimming were determined from the DNA. The sample lists about 110,000 clones, about three quarters occurring once. What was sequenced was peripheral blood. The clonotype comes from an elderly woman with active or convalescent COVID-19.

Written as DNA, the CDR3 is TGTGCCAGCAGACAGGAATATGGCTACACCTTC. Its protein product is CASRQEYGYTF. This chain joins TRBV2 and TRBJ1-2; D possibly corresponds to TRBD1 (5 bases). The CDR3 length is 11 residues. CDR1 and CDR2 (germline): SNHLY, FYNNEI. Trimming left V 6 bases short and J 5 bases short, with 7 bases between.